Below, one T cell receptor beta chain is given with its context. Its antigen is currently unknown. This specimen comes from a study of T cell responses to AZD1222 COVID-19 vaccine. Overall study findings and caveats: All repertoire sampling was performed exclusively after the peak T cell response.

Assay used: immunoSEQ multiplex PCR; TCRdb lists only in-frame clones, some missing. This table has about 200,000 clones, about 94% appearing once. The CDR3 sequence is 17 residues long. V was clipped by 4 bases and J by 4 bases; unmatched bases: 8. CDR1 is SGHDT, CDR2 YYEEEE, per germline. The input for sequencing was peripheral blood, taken 28 days after the second dose of the MenACWY control vaccine. The chain recombines TRBV5-6 with TRBJ2-6; 10 nucleotides align to TRBD1. The source is an adult who received the MenACWY meningococcal vaccine as a control. In nucleotides, the CDR3 is TGTGCCAGCAGCCCAAGACAGGGGGCATCAGGGGCCAACGTCCTGACTTTC. Its translation: CASSPRQGASGANVLTF.